Sequencing of this TCR beta chain was carried out in a study of blood T cell repertoires in COVID-19. The repertoire was sequenced with immunoSEQ multiplex PCR; TCRdb's copy has only in-frame clones and lacks some. The sample consists of approximately 280,000 clones, about 88% of them appearing once. The V gene's germline CDR1 is LGHDT and CDR2 YNNKEL (reference sequence). The CDR3 totals 19 residues. The V segment lost 4 bases and the J segment 1 base; nucleotides outside the gene matches: 16. Source material: peripheral blood. The sequence was collected from a human donor with COVID-19, enrolled during active disease. The donor label of this sample is uncertain. The J gene is TRBJ2-4, the V gene TRBV3-1 (or the pseudogene TRBV3-2), with 7 bases aligning to TRBD2. The CDR3 protein is CASSPPGEGPRVAKNIQYF. The CDR3, as DNA: TGTGCCAGCAGCCCACCGGGGGAGGGTCCTAGGGTGGCCAAAAACATTCAGTACTTC.